Listed below are T cell receptor beta chains from one sample, sequenced in a study of cytomegalovirus exposure and HLA in healthy donors. Libraries were prepared by immunoSEQ multiplex PCR; TCRdb keeps only in-frame clonotypes and omits some of them. Among some 150,000 clones listed, around 73% were seen once. The material sequenced was PBMCs. Source of these receptors: a male donor in good health and CMV-seronegative. Both conserved end residues are part of each CDR3. The D gene is left open where the match is weak. Part of the rows lack a size; the others show once, few, many or a class for expanded clones.

TGCGCCAGCAGCTTGGTGGCGGGGAGCTCCTACGAGCAGTACTTC	CASSLVAGSSYEQYF	-	TRBV5-1	TRBJ2-7	-
TGTGCCAGCAGCACACGGGCAGGGCTGCTGTTTTTT	CASSTRAGLLFF	-	TRBV7-8	TRBJ2-2	-
TGTGCCAGCAGCCAAGTCGGCGGGGGTAACTATGGCTACACCTTC	CASSQVGGGNYGYTF	-	TRBV4-2	TRBJ1-2	-
TGTGCCAGCAGCTTAGTAGTAGACTACGAGCAGTACTTC	CASSLVVDYEQYF	-	TRBV7-9	TRBJ2-7	-
TGTGCCAGCCAGTCCGGGGATACGCAGTATTTT	CASQSGDTQYF	-	TRBV27	TRBJ2-3	-
TGTGCCAGCAGCTTAGCTAGGACTAGCGTATCGAATGAGCAGTTCTTC	CASSLARTSVSNEQFF	-	TRBV7-2	TRBJ2-1	TRBD2
TGTGCCAGCAGTCCCTTTGACAGAATTACCTATGGCTACACCTTC	CASSPFDRITYGYTF	-	TRBV27	TRBJ1-2	-
TGCGCCAGCAGCCAACAGAACACAGATACGCAGTATTTT	CASSQQNTDTQYF	few	TRBV4-1	TRBJ2-3	-
TGCGCCAGCAGCGACACTCTGGGACAGGGGGGGGGCTACACCTTC	CASSDTLGQGGGYTF	-	TRBV4-3	TRBJ1-2	TRBD1
TGTGCCAGCAGCGCTACAGGGGAGAACACTGAAGCTTTCTTT	CASSATGENTEAFF	-	TRBV9	TRBJ1-1	TRBD1
TGTGCCTGGTCGGGACAAACCCACACTGAAGCTTTCTTT	CAWSGQTHTEAFF	once	TRBV30	TRBJ1-1	-
TGCGCCAGCAGCCAAGGACTAGCGGGGGGGGGCATGGGTGCTTGGACGCAGTATTTT	CASSQGLAGGGMGAWTQYF	-	TRBV4-3	TRBJ2-3	TRBD2
TGCGCCAGCAGCCCTGACAGTACTAATGAAAAACTGTTTTTT	CASSPDSTNEKLFF	-	TRBV5-1	TRBJ1-4	-
TGTGCCAGCAGCCCGACTAGCGGTAACCAAGAGACCCAGTACTTC	CASSPTSGNQETQYF	once	TRBV7-2	TRBJ2-5	TRBD2
TGTGCCAGCAGTTTACAGGGAAGGGCAGATACGCAGTATTTT	CASSLQGRADTQYF	-	TRBV27	TRBJ2-3	-
TGTGCCAGCAGTCCCCGACAGGATAATTCACCCCTCCACTTT	CASSPRQDNSPLHF	-	TRBV6-5	TRBJ1-6	-
TGTGCCAGCAGTTTAGGGTGGACTAGCACAGATACGCAGTATTTT	CASSLGWTSTDTQYF	once	TRBV27	TRBJ2-3	-
TGTGCCAGCAGTTTCCTTGGGGGGTACCAAGAGACCCAGTACTTC	CASSFLGGYQETQYF	-	TRBV27	TRBJ2-5	-
TGTGCCAGCAGCCGCGGGGGGACAGGGGGCTCCGGGGAGCTGTTTTTT	CASSRGGTGGSGELFF	-	TRBV7-2	TRBJ2-2	TRBD1
TGTGCCAGCAGCGTAGAGGGACTAGCGAGAGAGACCCAGTACTTC	CASSVEGLARETQYF	-	TRBV9	TRBJ2-5	TRBD2
TGTGCCAGCAGCTGGGAGGGACAGGGAGTAGTCGAGCAGTACTTC	CASSWEGQGVVEQYF	few	TRBV7-2	TRBJ2-7	TRBD1
TGTGCCAGCAGCTTAAATGTCGGGGCAGATACGCAGTATTTT	CASSLNVGADTQYF	-	TRBV7-8	TRBJ2-3	-
TGTGCCAGCAGCAGTGGACAGCCCGGCTACACCTTC	CASSSGQPGYTF	once	TRBV7-9	TRBJ1-2	-
TGTGCCAGCGGGTCAGGGGCTTTGAACACTGAAGCTTTCTTT	CASGSGALNTEAFF	-	TRBV28	TRBJ1-1	-
TGTGCCAGCAGCTTCCGGGTGAACACTGAAGCTTTCTTT	CASSFRVNTEAFF	-	TRBV7-2	TRBJ1-1	-
TGTGCCAGCAGCGGGGGGGTGGGATACACTGAAGCTTTCTTT	CASSGGVGYTEAFF	-	TRBV5-6	TRBJ1-1	-
TGTGCCAGCAGTGAAAGCTCGGGGTTTAATTCACCCCTCCACTTT	CASSESSGFNSPLHF	few	TRBV2	TRBJ1-6	-
TGCGCCAGCAGCTTGGCCAGCGGGAGATCCAATGAGCAGTTCTTC	CASSLASGRSNEQFF	-	TRBV5-1	TRBJ2-1	TRBD2
TGTTCCAGCACCCAAACCGGGGGAGGGAGCAATCAGCCCCAGCATTTT	CSSTQTGGGSNQPQHF	-	TRBV7-9	TRBJ1-5	-
TGTGCCAGCAGCTTAGCGGCGGGAGGGCTTTCCGAGCAGTACTTC	CASSLAAGGLSEQYF	once	TRBV7-2	TRBJ2-7	TRBD2
TGCGCCAGCAGCTATAATAGCATGAACACTGAAGCTTTCTTT	CASSYNSMNTEAFF	-	TRBV5-1	TRBJ1-1	-
TGTGCCTGGAGTCCCCTAGCGGGAGGGGGAGATACGCAGTATTTT	CAWSPLAGGGDTQYF	-	TRBV30	TRBJ2-3	TRBD2
TGTGCCAGCAGCCCCCAACAGAACACTGAAGCTTTCTTT	CASSPQQNTEAFF	-	TRBV9	TRBJ1-1	-